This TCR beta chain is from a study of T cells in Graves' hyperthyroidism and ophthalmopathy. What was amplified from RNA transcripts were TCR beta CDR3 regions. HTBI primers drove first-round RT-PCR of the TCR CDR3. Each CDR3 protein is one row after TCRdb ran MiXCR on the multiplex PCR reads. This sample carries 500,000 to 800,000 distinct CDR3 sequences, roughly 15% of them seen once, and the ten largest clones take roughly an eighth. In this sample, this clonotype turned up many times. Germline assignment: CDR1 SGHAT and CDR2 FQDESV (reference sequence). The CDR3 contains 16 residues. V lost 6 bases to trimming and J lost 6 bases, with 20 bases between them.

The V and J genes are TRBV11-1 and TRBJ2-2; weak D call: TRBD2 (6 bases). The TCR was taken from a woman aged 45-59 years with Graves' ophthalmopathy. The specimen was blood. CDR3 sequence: CASSGLPRLRAGELFF. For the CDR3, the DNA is TGTGCCAGCAGTGGACTACCCAGGTTGAGAGCCGGGGAGCTGTTTTTT.